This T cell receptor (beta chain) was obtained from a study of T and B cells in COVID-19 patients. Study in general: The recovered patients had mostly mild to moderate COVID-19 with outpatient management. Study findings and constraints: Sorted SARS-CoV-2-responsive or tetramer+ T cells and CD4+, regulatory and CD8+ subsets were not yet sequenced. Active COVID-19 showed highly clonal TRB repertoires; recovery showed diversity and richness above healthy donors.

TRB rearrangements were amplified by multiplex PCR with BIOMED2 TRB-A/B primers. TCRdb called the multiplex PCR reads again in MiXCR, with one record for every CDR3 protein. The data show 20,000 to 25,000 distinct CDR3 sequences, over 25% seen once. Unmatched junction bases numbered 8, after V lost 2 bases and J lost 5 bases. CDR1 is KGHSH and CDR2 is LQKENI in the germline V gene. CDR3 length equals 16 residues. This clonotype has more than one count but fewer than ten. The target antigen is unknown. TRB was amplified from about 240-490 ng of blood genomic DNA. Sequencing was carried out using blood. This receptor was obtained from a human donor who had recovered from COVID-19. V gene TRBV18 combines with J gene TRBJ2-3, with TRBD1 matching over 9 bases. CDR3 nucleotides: TGTGCCAGCTCACCAGACTTACAGGGGGCGCGAGATACGCAGTATTTT. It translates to CASSPDLQGARDTQYF.